These T cell receptor beta chains were read from a single sample in a study of blood T cell repertoires in COVID-19. Sequenced by immunoSEQ multiplex PCR; TCRdb stores in-frame clones only, minus some. This sample yields 150,000 to 200,000 clones, of which about 88% are seen a single time; roughly 24% belongs to the top ten. The sequencing sample was made of peripheral blood. The receptors shown here come from a man between 60 and 70 years old with acute or convalescent COVID-19. Each CDR3 is given with its conserved first and last residue. The order of the fields is V gene, clone size, J gene, D gene, CDR3 DNA, CDR3 protein. A D gene is named only where the DNA matches it firmly. Not every row has a clone size; where given, it reads once, few, many or a size class.

>TRBV6-6|once|TRBJ2-1|TRBD2
TGTGCCAGCAGTGGCGGGCCGGGAGGGAGGGATGAGCAGTTCTTC
CASSGGPGGRDEQFF
>TRBV19|few|TRBJ1-5|TRBD1
TGTGCCAGTAGTACTGGACAGGGCGGGGAGCCCCAGCATTTT
CASSTGQGGEPQHF
>TRBV29-1|.|TRBJ1-1|.
TGCAGCGGTAACGGGGGGACTGAAGCTTTCTTT
CSGNGGTEAFF
>TRBV9|once|TRBJ2-1|TRBD2
TGTGCCAGCAGCGTAGGGTCGGGACTAGTCCCCCGTGAGCAGTTCTTC
CASSVGSGLVPREQFF
>TRBV2|.|TRBJ2-5|.
TGTGCCAGCACCCTAGCCCGACAAGAGACCCAGTACTTC
CASTLARQETQYF
>TRBV5-6|.|TRBJ1-2|TRBD1
TGTGCCAGCAGCTTAGACAGGGTCCCTGGCTACACCTTC
CASSLDRVPGYTF
>TRBV14|.|TRBJ1-2|TRBD1
TGTGCCAGCAGCCCCCGGACAGGCCACTATGGCTACACCTTC
CASSPRTGHYGYTF
>TRBV7-9|.|TRBJ2-3|TRBD1
TGTGCCAGCAGCTTAGCTCTGGGACAGGGCACAGATACGCAGTATTTT
CASSLALGQGTDTQYF
>TRBV7-3|.|TRBJ2-3|TRBD1
TGTGCCAGCAGTCCTCTTGGGACAGGGACAGATACGCAGTATTTT
CASSPLGTGTDTQYF
>TRBV3-1/TRBV3-2|.|TRBJ2-5|TRBD2
TGTGCCAGCAGCCAGGGACTAGACGAGACCCAGTACTTC
CASSQGLDETQYF
>TRBV24-1|.|TRBJ1-5|TRBD1
TGTGCCACCGGGGGGACAGGGGTTCAGCCCCAGCATTTT
CATGGTGVQPQHF
>TRBV7-3|.|TRBJ2-5|TRBD1
TGTGCCAGCAGCCCCAAAGGCCAGGGGGATCAAGAGACCCAGTACTTC
CASSPKGQGDQETQYF
>TRBV9|.|TRBJ1-3|.
TGTGCCAGCAGCGTCGGACCGGGACTTCAGACCGGAAACACCATATATTTT
CASSVGPGLQTGNTIYF
>TRBV19|.|TRBJ1-3|TRBD1
TGTGCCAGTAGCTCCGGGACAGAAGGAAACACCATATATTTT
CASSSGTEGNTIYF
>TRBV5-1|.|TRBJ1-1|.
TGCGCCAGCAGCTTGGGGCCAGGCGCTAACACTGAAGCTTTCTTT
CASSLGPGANTEAFF
>TRBV7-2|.|TRBJ1-2|TRBD1
TGTGCCAGCAGCTTAAGGGGGCTTTCTAACTATGGCTACACCTTC
CASSLRGLSNYGYTF
>TRBV11-3|.|TRBJ2-7|TRBD2
TGTGCCAGCAGCTTAGGACTAGCGGGAAGCGAGCAGTACTTC
CASSLGLAGSEQYF
>TRBV5-1|once|TRBJ1-1|TRBD1
TGCGCCAGCAGCCGTGGACAGGGCCTTGGAGACACTGAAGCTTTCTTT
CASSRGQGLGDTEAFF
>TRBV5-6|few|TRBJ1-1|.
TGTGCCAGCAGCTTGGCAGGGTCAGGGGCGGGTGAAGCTTTCTTT
CASSLAGSGAGEAFF
>TRBV19|.|TRBJ1-2|TRBD1
TGTGCCAGTAGCCATCCCTTGGCAGGGGGCGAAGGCTACACCTTC
CASSHPLAGGEGYTF
>TRBV12-3/TRBV12-4|.|TRBJ1-3|.
TGTGCCAGCAATACAGGGCCTGGAAACACCATATATTTT
CASNTGPGNTIYF
>TRBV19|.|TRBJ1-3|TRBD1
TGTGCCACTTCGACAGGGGCTGGAAACACCATATATTTT
CATSTGAGNTIYF
>TRBV7-3|.|TRBJ1-1|.
TGTGCCAGCAGCTCCGGTTCAGGGTACAACACTGAAGCTTTCTTT
CASSSGSGYNTEAFF
>TRBV4-1|.|TRBJ1-5|TRBD1
TGCGCCAGCAGCCAAAATCCTCCTGGGACAGTTAGCAATCAGCCCCAGCATTTT
CASSQNPPGTVSNQPQHF
>TRBV7-9|.|TRBJ1-1|.
TGTGCCAGCAGCTCGACGACAGGGAACACTGAAGCTTTCTTT
CASSSTTGNTEAFF
>TRBV12-5|.|TRBJ2-5|TRBD2
TGTGCTAGTGGTTTGGTACCGGGACTAGGTGTGACCCAGTACTTC
CASGLVPGLGVTQYF
>TRBV4-1|.|TRBJ1-2|.
TGCGCCAGCAGCCAAGATGAGGGAGAGAACTATGGCTACACCTTC
CASSQDEGENYGYTF
>TRBV7-9|once|TRBJ1-2|.
TGTGCCAGCAGCTTAGCAGGACAGAACTATGGCTACACCTTC
CASSLAGQNYGYTF
>TRBV28|.|TRBJ1-5|TRBD1
TGTGCCAGCAGACTACCCCAGGGGGCGGGCAATCAGCCCCAGCATTTT
CASRLPQGAGNQPQHF
>TRBV10-3|.|TRBJ2-7|.
TGTGCCATCAATAGGGACACAGCCTACGAGCAGTACTTC
CAINRDTAYEQYF
>TRBV29-1|.|TRBJ1-2|.
TGCAGCGTCTCGGACAGTTCCTATGGCTACACCTTC
CSVSDSSYGYTF
>TRBV7-3|.|TRBJ2-7|TRBD2
TGTGCCAGCAGCTTAATGAACGGACCGGGACTAGCGGGAGTACCGTATGAGCAGTACTTC
CASSLMNGPGLAGVPYEQYF
>TRBV6-5|.|TRBJ2-1|.
TGTGCCAGCAGACCCACGGACAGAACCAATGAGCAGTTCTTC
CASRPTDRTNEQFF
>TRBV23-1|.|TRBJ2-1|.
TGCGCCAGCAGTCAACGCGGGGAATTTCGGAATGAGCAGTTCTTC
CASSQRGEFRNEQFF
>TRBV19|few|TRBJ1-1|TRBD1
TGTGCCAGTAGTATATCGAGACAGGGAGCAGCTTTCTTT
CASSISRQGAAFF
>TRBV3-1/TRBV3-2|once|TRBJ1-2|.
TGTGCCAGCAGCCCTACTAAGACAGCCAACTATGGCTACACCTTC
CASSPTKTANYGYTF
>TRBV28|.|TRBJ1-4|TRBD1
TGTGCCAGCAGTCTCACAGGGGTGTTGGCTGAAAAACTGTTTTTT
CASSLTGVLAEKLFF
>TRBV6-5|.|TRBJ1-1|TRBD1
TGTGCCAGCATTCTCAAGTGGACAGGGAACACTGAAGCTTTCTTT
CASILKWTGNTEAFF
>TRBV7-2|once|TRBJ2-2|TRBD2
TGTGCCAGCAGCCCGACTAGCGGGAGGGGAAACACCGGGGAGCTGTTTTTT
CASSPTSGRGNTGELFF
>TRBV4-1|.|TRBJ1-3|.
TGCGCCAGCAGCCAAGATCGGAACAGGGCCCTCGGGTCCGGAAACACCATATATTTT
CASSQDRNRALGSGNTIYF
>TRBV24-1|.|TRBJ2-1|TRBD2
TGTGCCACCAGTGAAGATCGCGGGAGCTCCTACAATGAGCAGTTCTTC
CATSEDRGSSYNEQFF
>TRBV2|.|TRBJ2-1|TRBD2
TGTGCCAGTATGGGGACTAGCGGGAGCTACAATGAGCAGTTCTTC
CASMGTSGSYNEQFF
>TRBV6-4|.|TRBJ2-2|.
TGTGCCAGCAGCGTCGACAGCAACACCGGGGAGCTGTTTTTT
CASSVDSNTGELFF
>TRBV5-6|.|TRBJ1-2|.
TGTGCCAGCAGCCCAGGAAACTATGGCTACACCTTC
CASSPGNYGYTF
>TRBV27|.|TRBJ2-5|.
TGTGCCATCCTTGACAAGCCCCAAGAGACCCAGTACTTC
CAILDKPQETQYF
>TRBV2|.|TRBJ1-5|TRBD1
TGTGCCAGCAGCGCCGGGACAGAGAACCAGCCCCAGCATTTT
CASSAGTENQPQHF
>TRBV9|.|TRBJ2-7|TRBD2
TGTGCCAGCAGCCGTTTAGCGGGAGGGTTCAACGAGCAGTACTTC
CASSRLAGGFNEQYF
>TRBV19|.|TRBJ1-1|TRBD1
TGTGCCAGTAGTACCCGGACAGGGGGCATGAACACTGAAGCTTTCTTT
CASSTRTGGMNTEAFF
>TRBV11-2|.|TRBJ1-1|.
TGTGCCAGCAGTCCCGACAGGCTGAACACTGAAGCTTTCTTT
CASSPDRLNTEAFF
>TRBV2|few|TRBJ1-2|TRBD1
TGTGCCAGCAGTGAAGCTAAGACAGGGCTCCCCTATGGCTACACCTTC
CASSEAKTGLPYGYTF